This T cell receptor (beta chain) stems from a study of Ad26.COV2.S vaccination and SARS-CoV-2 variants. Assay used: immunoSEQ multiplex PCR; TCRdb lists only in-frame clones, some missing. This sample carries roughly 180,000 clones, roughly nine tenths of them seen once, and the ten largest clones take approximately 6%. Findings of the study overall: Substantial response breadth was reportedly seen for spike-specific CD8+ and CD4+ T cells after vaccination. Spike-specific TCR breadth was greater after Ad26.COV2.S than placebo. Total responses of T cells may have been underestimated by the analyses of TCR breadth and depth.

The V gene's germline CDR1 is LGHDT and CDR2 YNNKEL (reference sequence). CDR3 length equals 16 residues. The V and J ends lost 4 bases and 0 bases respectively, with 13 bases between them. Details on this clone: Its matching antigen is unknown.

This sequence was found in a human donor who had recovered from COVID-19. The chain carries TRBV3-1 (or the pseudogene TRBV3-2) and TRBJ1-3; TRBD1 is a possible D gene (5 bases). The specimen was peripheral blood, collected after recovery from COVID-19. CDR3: CASSRTQRSSGNTIYF. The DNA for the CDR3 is TGTGCCAGCAGCCGGACACAACGTAGCTCTGGAAACACCATATATTTT.